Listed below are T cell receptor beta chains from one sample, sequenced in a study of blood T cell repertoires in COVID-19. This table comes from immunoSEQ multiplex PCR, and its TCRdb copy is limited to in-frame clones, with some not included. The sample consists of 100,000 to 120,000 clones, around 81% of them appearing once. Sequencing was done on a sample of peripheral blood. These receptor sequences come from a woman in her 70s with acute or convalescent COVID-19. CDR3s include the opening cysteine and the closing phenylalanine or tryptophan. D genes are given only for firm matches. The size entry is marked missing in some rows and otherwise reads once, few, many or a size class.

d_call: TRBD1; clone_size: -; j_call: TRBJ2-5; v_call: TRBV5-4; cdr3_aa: CASSPAGGAGETQYF; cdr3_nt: TGTGCCAGCAGCCCCGCAGGGGGCGCGGGGGAGACCCAGTACTTC
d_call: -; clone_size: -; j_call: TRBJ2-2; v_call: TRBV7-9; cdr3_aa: CASSVTGNTGELFF; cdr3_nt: TGTGCCAGCAGCGTCACCGGGAACACCGGGGAGCTGTTTTTT
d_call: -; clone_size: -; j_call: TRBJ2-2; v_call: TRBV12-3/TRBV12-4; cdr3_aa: CASNPGDTGELFF; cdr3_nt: TGTGCCAGCAACCCAGGGGACACCGGGGAGCTGTTTTTT
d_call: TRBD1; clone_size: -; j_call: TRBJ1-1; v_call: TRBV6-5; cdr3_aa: CASSRGRGVTEAFF; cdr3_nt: TGTGCCAGCAGCCGGGGCAGGGGGGTCACTGAAGCTTTCTTT
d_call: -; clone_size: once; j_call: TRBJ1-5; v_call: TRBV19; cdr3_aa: CASSIGTNWPQHF; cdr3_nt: TGTGCCAGTAGTATAGGTACGAACTGGCCCCAGCATTTT
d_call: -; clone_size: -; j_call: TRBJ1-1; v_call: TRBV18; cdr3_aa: CASSQTGNTEAFF; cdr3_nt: TGTGCCAGCTCACAAACGGGGAACACTGAAGCTTTCTTT
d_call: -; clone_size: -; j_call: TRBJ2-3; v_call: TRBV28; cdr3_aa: CASSPRYTQYF; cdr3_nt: TGTGCCAGCAGTCCCCGTTATACGCAGTATTTT
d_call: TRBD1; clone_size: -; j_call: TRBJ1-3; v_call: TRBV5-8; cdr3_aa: CASSLVAESGTARNTIYF; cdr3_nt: TGTGCCAGCAGCTTGGTTGCAGAGTCCGGGACAGCAAGAAACACCATATATTTT
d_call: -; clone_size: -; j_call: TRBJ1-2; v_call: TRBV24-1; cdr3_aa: CATSDPGNFPSGYTF; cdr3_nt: TGTGCCACCAGTGATCCAGGGAACTTCCCCTCCGGCTACACCTTC
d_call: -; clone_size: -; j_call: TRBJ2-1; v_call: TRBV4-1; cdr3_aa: CASSQKAALVNEQFF; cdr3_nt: TGCGCCAGCAGCCAAAAGGCGGCCCTAGTCAATGAGCAGTTCTTC
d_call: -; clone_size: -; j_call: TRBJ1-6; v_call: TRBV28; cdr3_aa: CASSLGQVSPLHF; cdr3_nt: TGTGCCAGCAGTTTAGGTCAGGTATCACCCCTCCACTTT
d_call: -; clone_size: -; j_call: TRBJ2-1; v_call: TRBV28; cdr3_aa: CASGRGGTTYNEQFF; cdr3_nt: TGTGCCAGCGGACGTGGCGGGACGACATACAATGAGCAGTTCTTC
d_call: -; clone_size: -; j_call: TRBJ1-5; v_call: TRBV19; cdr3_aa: CASSMALSNSNQPQHF; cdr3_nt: TGTGCCAGTAGTATGGCCCTCAGTAATAGCAATCAGCCCCAGCATTTT
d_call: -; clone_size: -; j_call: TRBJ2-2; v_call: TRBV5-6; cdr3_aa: CASSFRASRLPGELFF; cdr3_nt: TGTGCCAGCAGCTTTCGAGCTAGTAGATTGCCCGGGGAGCTGTTTTTT
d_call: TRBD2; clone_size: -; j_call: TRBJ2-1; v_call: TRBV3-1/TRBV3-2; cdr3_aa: CASSPSPSIAGVGEQFF; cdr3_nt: TGTGCCAGCAGTCCCTCCCCCTCAATAGCGGGAGTAGGGGAGCAGTTCTTC
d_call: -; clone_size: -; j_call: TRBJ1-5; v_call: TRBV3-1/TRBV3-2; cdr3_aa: CASSQGQGVRQPQHF; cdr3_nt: TGTGCCAGCAGCCAAGGGCAGGGCGTCAGACAGCCCCAGCATTTT
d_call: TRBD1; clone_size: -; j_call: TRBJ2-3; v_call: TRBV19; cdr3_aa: CASSIKTGRADTQYF; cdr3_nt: TGTGCCAGTAGTATAAAGACAGGGCGGGCAGATACGCAGTATTTT
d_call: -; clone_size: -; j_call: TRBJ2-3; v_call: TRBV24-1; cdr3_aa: CATSETTSNTDTQYF; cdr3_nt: TGTGCCACCAGTGAGACAACCTCGAACACAGATACGCAGTATTTT
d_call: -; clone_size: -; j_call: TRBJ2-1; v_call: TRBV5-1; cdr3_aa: CASSLTGNNFYNEQFF; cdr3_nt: TGCGCCAGCAGCTTGACAGGGAATAACTTCTACAATGAGCAGTTCTTC
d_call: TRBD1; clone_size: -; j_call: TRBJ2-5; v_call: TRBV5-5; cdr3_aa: CASSRSVTGGAETQYF; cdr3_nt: TGTGCCAGCAGCCGAAGTGTGACAGGGGGTGCGGAGACCCAGTACTTC
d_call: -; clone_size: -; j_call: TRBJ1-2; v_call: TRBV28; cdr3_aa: CASSPLERGPSNYGYTF; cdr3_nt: TGTGCCAGCAGTCCTTTGGAGCGGGGTCCTTCTAACTATGGCTACACCTTC
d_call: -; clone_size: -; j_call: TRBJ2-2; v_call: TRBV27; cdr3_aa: CASSLSRGKTGELFF; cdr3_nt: TGTGCCAGCAGTTTATCCCGGGGGAAAACCGGGGAGCTGTTTTTT
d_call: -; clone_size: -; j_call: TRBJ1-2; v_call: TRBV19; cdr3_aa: CASSTLMYYGYTF; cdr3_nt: TGTGCCAGTAGTACCCTAATGTACTATGGCTACACCTTC
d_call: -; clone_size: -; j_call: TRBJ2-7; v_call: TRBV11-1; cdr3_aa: CASSPDRIYEQYF; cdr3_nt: TGTGCCAGCAGCCCTGACAGGATCTACGAGCAGTACTTC
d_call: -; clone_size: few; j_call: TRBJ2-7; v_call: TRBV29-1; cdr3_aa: CSVGERYPYEQYF; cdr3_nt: TGCAGCGTTGGCGAGAGATACCCCTACGAGCAGTACTTC
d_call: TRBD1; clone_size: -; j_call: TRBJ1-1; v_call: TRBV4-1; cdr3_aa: CASSHPGTGLGTEAFF; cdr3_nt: TGCGCCAGCAGCCATCCCGGGACAGGTCTCGGCACTGAAGCTTTCTTT
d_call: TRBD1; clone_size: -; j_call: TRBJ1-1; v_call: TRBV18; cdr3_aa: CASSPQTGSPEAFF; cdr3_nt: TGTGCCAGCTCACCCCAGACAGGGTCCCCTGAAGCTTTCTTT
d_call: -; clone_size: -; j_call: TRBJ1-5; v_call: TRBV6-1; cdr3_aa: CASSEARSGRRPKPQHF; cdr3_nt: TGTGCCAGCAGTGAAGCGCGTTCGGGGAGAAGGCCGAAGCCCCAGCATTTT
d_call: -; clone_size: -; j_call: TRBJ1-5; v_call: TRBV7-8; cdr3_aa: CASSLAEGTGQPQHF; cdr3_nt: TGTGCCAGCAGCTTAGCAGAGGGTACGGGTCAGCCCCAGCATTTT
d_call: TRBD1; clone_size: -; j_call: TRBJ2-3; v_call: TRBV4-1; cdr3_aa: CASSHRTGPTGTDTQYF; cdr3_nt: TGCGCCAGCAGCCACCGGACAGGACCCACGGGCACAGATACGCAGTATTTT
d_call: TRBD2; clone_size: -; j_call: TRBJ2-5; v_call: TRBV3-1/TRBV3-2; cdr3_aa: CASSQGLAETQYF; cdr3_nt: TGTGCCAGCAGCCAAGGACTAGCCGAGACCCAGTACTTC
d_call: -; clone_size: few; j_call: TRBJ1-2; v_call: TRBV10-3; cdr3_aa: CAIRPFGAIYGYTF; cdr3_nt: TGTGCCATCAGGCCCTTTGGGGCTATCTATGGCTACACCTTC
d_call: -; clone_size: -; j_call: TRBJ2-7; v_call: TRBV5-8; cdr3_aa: CASSLYVFQGLHEQYF; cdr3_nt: TGTGCCAGCAGCTTGTATGTCTTTCAGGGGCTCCACGAGCAGTACTTC
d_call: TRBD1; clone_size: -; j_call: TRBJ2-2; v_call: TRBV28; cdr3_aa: CASSLQGAGTGELFF; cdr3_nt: TGTGCCAGCAGTTTACAGGGGGCTGGGACCGGGGAGCTGTTTTTT
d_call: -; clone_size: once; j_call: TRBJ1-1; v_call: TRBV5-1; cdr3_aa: CASSLVEMNTEAFF; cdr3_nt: TGCGCCAGCAGCTTGGTAGAGATGAACACTGAAGCTTTCTTT
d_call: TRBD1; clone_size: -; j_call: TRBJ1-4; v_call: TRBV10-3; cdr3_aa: CAIKSGTDNEKLFF; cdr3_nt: TGTGCCATCAAGTCCGGGACAGATAATGAAAAACTGTTTTTT
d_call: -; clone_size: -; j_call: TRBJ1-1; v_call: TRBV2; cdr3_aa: CASRGSGRTAFF; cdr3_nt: TGTGCCAGCAGGGGCAGTGGAAGGACTGCTTTCTTT
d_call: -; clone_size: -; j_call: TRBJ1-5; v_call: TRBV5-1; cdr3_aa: CASSPQPQGGGQPQHF; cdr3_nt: TGCGCCAGCAGCCCTCAACCCCAGGGTGGTGGTCAGCCCCAGCATTTT
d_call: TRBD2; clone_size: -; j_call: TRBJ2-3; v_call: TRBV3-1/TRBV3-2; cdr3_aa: CASSLRDRTSGKHTQYF; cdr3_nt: TGTGCCAGCAGCCTTAGGGACAGGACTAGCGGGAAACATACGCAGTATTTT
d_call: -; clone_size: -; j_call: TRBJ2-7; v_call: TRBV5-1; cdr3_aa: CASSLDSGVRNEQYF; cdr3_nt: TGCGCCAGCAGCTTGGATTCCGGAGTACGTAACGAGCAGTACTTC
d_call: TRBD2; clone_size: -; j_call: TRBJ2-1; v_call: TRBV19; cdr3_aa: CASSRTSYSYNEQFF; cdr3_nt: TGTGCCAGTAGTAGGACTAGCTACTCCTACAATGAGCAGTTCTTC
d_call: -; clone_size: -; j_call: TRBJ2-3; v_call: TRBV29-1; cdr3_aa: CSIPRQDTQYF; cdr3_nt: TGCAGCATCCCGAGGCAAGATACGCAGTATTTT
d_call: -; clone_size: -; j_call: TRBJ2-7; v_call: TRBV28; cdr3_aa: CASSSSYEQYF; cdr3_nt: TGTGCCAGCAGTTCCAGCTACGAGCAGTACTTC
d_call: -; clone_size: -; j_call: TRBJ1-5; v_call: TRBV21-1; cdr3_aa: CASSKGGGHSNQPQHF; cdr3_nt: TGTGCCAGCAGCAAAGGTGGGGGCCATAGCAATCAGCCCCAGCATTTT
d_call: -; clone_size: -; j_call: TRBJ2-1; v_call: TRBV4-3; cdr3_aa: CASSQDWQGSYNEQFF; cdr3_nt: TGCGCCAGCAGCCAAGATTGGCAGGGGTCCTACAATGAGCAGTTCTTC
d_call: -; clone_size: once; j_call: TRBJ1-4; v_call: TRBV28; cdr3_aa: CASSDRANEKLFF; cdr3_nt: TGTGCCAGCAGTGACAGAGCTAATGAAAAACTGTTTTTT
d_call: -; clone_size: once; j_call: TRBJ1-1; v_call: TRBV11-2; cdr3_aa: CASSLRGAGEAFF; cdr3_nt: TGTGCCAGCAGCTTACGGGGGGCGGGTGAAGCTTTCTTT
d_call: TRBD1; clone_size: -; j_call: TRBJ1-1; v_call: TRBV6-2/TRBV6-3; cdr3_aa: CASSSQGRTEAFF; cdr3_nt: TGTGCCAGCAGTTCACAGGGGCGTACTGAAGCTTTCTTT
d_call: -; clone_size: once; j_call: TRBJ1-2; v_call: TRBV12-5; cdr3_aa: CASGQAGVDGYTF; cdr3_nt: TGTGCTAGTGGCCAGGCCGGGGTCGACGGCTACACCTTC
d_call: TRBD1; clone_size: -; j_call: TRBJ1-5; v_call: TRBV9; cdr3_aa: CASSQTGGPNQPQHF; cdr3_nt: TGTGCCAGCAGCCAGACAGGGGGCCCCAATCAGCCCCAGCATTTT
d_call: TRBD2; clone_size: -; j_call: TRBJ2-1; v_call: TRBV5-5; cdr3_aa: CASSLAGLAGRVEQFF; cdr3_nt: TGTGCCAGCAGCTTGGCAGGACTAGCGGGAAGGGTTGAGCAGTTCTTC
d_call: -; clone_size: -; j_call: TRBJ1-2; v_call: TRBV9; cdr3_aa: CASSVGGEALVGYTF; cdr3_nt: TGTGCCAGCAGCGTAGGGGGGGAGGCCTTAGTTGGCTACACCTTC
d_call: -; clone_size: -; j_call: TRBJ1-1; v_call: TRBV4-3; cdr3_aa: CASSQGRQLNTEAFF; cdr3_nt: TGCGCCAGCAGCCAAGGTAGACAACTGAACACTGAAGCTTTCTTT
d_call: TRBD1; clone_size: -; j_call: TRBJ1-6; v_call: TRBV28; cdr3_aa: CASSFMDRGDSPLHF; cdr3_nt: TGTGCCAGCAGCTTTATGGACAGGGGAGATTCACCCCTCCACTTT
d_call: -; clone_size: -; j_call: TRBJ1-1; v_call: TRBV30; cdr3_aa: CAWSVRGNTEAFF; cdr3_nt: TGTGCCTGGAGTGTAAGAGGGAACACTGAAGCTTTCTTT
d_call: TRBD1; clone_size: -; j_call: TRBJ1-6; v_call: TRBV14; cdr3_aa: CASSRGTGTVGNSPLHF; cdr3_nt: TGTGCCAGCAGCCGAGGTACCGGGACAGTAGGGAATTCACCCCTCCACTTT
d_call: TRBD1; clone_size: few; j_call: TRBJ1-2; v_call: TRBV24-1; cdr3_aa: CATTRGQGYGYTF; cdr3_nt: TGTGCCACCACTCGGGGACAGGGGTATGGCTACACCTTC